These T cell receptor beta chains were read from a single sample in a study of blood T cell repertoires in COVID-19. Method: immunoSEQ multiplex PCR; TCRdb's copy keeps in-frame clones and lacks some. The data hold about 90,000 clones, with approximately 83% observed a single time. The source material was peripheral blood. These TCRs come from a man aged 55-75 years with acute or convalescent COVID-19. Both conserved end residues are part of each CDR3. A D gene is named only where the DNA matches it firmly. Size values are once, few and many counts, or a class for expanded clones, and some rows have none.

>11|NA|TRBJ1-1|TRBV20-1|NA
CSASRSGEAFF
TGCAGTGCTAGCCGCTCCGGTGAAGCTTTCTTT
>14|NA|TRBJ2-7|TRBV4-3|TRBD1
CASSRDRGHYEQYF
TGCGCCAGCAGCCGGGACAGGGGTCACTACGAGCAGTACTTC
>14|NA|TRBJ2-5|TRBV4-1|NA
CASSQERRQETQYF
TGCGCCAGCAGCCAAGAAAGGCGGCAAGAGACCCAGTACTTC
>12|NA|TRBJ2-2|TRBV12-3/TRBV12-4|NA
CASSLGGGELFF
TGTGCCAGCAGTTTGGGAGGCGGGGAGCTGTTTTTT
>14|NA|TRBJ2-2|TRBV29-1|NA
CSAKRGGAPGELFF
TGCAGCGCCAAAAGGGGCGGTGCGCCCGGGGAGCTGTTTTTT
>14|NA|TRBJ2-3|TRBV7-3|NA
CASSFLGPGDTQYF
TGTGCCAGCAGCTTTCTGGGGCCCGGGGATACGCAGTATTTT
>12|NA|TRBJ1-2|TRBV9|TRBD1
CASQTGAYGYTF
TGTGCCAGCCAGACAGGGGCCTATGGCTACACCTTC
>16|NA|TRBJ2-2|TRBV7-9|NA
CASSLDSGWGPGELFF
TGTGCCAGCAGCTTAGATTCCGGTTGGGGGCCCGGGGAGCTGTTTTTT
>14|few|TRBJ1-5|TRBV19|TRBD1
CASSTTGEGQPQHF
TGTGCCAGTAGTACGACAGGGGAGGGTCAGCCCCAGCATTTT
>15|NA|TRBJ1-5|TRBV27|NA
CASSAHGRGGQPQHF
TGTGCCAGCAGTGCCCACGGCCGTGGGGGGCAGCCCCAGCATTTT
>14|NA|TRBJ1-1|TRBV29-1|NA
CSVVQGGQNTEAFF
TGCAGCGTTGTCCAGGGAGGGCAGAACACTGAAGCTTTCTTT
>16|NA|TRBJ1-6|TRBV6-1|NA
CASSVQGPWSDSPLHF
TGTGCCAGCAGTGTACAGGGCCCTTGGAGTGATTCACCCCTCCACTTT
>15|NA|TRBJ1-1|TRBV6-5|TRBD1
CASSPRDSINTEAFF
TGTGCCAGCAGTCCCAGGGACAGTATAAACACTGAAGCTTTCTTT
>13|NA|TRBJ1-2|TRBV25-1|NA
CASSDPRGYGYTF
TGTGCCAGCAGTGATCCCCGGGGCTATGGCTACACCTTC
>14|NA|TRBJ2-7|TRBV11-2|NA
CASSLSDIGYEQYF
TGTGCCAGCAGCTTATCGGACATCGGCTACGAGCAGTACTTC
>14|once|TRBJ1-5|TRBV7-9|NA
CASSLAQGNQPQHF
TGTGCCAGCAGCTTAGCGCAGGGCAATCAGCCCCAGCATTTT
>12|few|TRBJ1-1|TRBV29-1|NA
CSVQQTDEEAFF
TGCAGCGTTCAGCAGACAGACGAAGAAGCTTTCTTT
>13|NA|TRBJ1-2|TRBV30|TRBD1
CGWNRQGAGGYTF
TGTGGCTGGAACCGACAGGGGGCGGGTGGCTACACCTTC
>12|NA|TRBJ1-1|TRBV6-2/TRBV6-3|TRBD1
CASSGTGVEAFF
TGTGCCAGCAGTGGTACAGGGGTTGAAGCTTTCTTT
>16|NA|TRBJ1-1|TRBV3-1/TRBV3-2|NA
CASSPYLRGINTEAFF
TGTGCCAGCAGCCCCTACCTCCGGGGAATTAACACTGAAGCTTTCTTT
>12|NA|TRBJ2-7|TRBV12-3/TRBV12-4|NA
CASSPTGYEQYF
TGTGCCAGCAGCCCGACAGGCTACGAGCAGTACTTC
>16|few|TRBJ2-5|TRBV5-5|TRBD2
CASSLDLAGVQETQYF
TGTGCCAGCAGCTTGGATCTAGCGGGGGTTCAAGAGACCCAGTACTTC
>16|NA|TRBJ1-5|TRBV19|TRBD1
CASSISGQDEGQPQHF
TGTGCCAGTAGTATTTCAGGACAGGACGAGGGTCAGCCCCAGCATTTT
>17|NA|TRBJ2-3|TRBV24-1|NA
CATSDTGTYFSTDTQYF
TGTGCCACCAGTGACACCGGGACATACTTTAGCACAGATACGCAGTATTTT
>13|NA|TRBJ1-6|TRBV30|NA
CAWRTEFYSPLHF
TGTGCCTGGAGGACGGAGTTTTATTCACCCCTCCACTTT
>13|NA|TRBJ2-7|TRBV3-1/TRBV3-2|NA
CASRGGLSYEQYF
TGTGCCAGCAGAGGGGGATTAAGCTACGAGCAGTACTTC
>11|NA|TRBJ2-7|TRBV20-1|NA
CSALDSYEQYF
TGCAGTGCTCTTGACAGCTACGAGCAGTACTTC
>14|NA|TRBJ2-5|TRBV19|TRBD1
CASSMQGVVETQYF
TGTGCCAGTAGTATGCAGGGGGTAGTAGAGACCCAGTACTTC
>14|NA|TRBJ2-7|TRBV9|NA
CASSVGTRAYEQYF
TGTGCCAGCAGCGTAGGGACAAGGGCCTACGAGCAGTACTTC
>14|NA|TRBJ2-1|TRBV5-5|NA
CASSLGLGDNEQFF
TGTGCCAGCAGCTTGGGCCTAGGGGACAATGAGCAGTTCTTC
>14|few|TRBJ1-2|TRBV10-2|NA
CASSDSGRTNGYTF
TGCGCCAGCAGTGACTCAGGGAGGACGAATGGCTACACCTTC
>16|few|TRBJ1-1|TRBV11-2|NA
CASSSRRTDRNTEAFF
TGTGCCAGCAGCTCTAGACGGACAGACAGGAACACTGAAGCTTTCTTT
>15|NA|TRBJ1-2|TRBV6-5|NA
CASSYFQDSLGGYTF
TGTGCCAGCAGTTACTTCCAGGACAGCCTCGGTGGCTACACCTTC
>14|once|TRBJ2-1|TRBV7-6|NA
CASSSLGGFNEQFF
TGTGCCAGCAGCTCCCTGGGGGGTTTCAATGAGCAGTTCTTC
>11|NA|TRBJ2-1|TRBV14|NA
CASSQGLEQFF
TGTGCCAGCAGCCAAGGTCTTGAGCAGTTCTTC
>12|once|TRBJ1-2|TRBV19|NA
CASSPGTSPRAF
TGTGCCAGTAGTCCTGGGACTTCACCTCGAGCCTTC
>13|NA|TRBJ2-7|TRBV11-3|NA
CASSPETGDEQYF
TGTGCCAGCAGCCCCGAGACCGGGGACGAGCAGTACTTC
>16|few|TRBJ2-7|TRBV4-1|NA
CASSQAQNRESYEQYF
TGCGCCAGCAGCCAAGCCCAAAACAGGGAGTCCTACGAGCAGTACTTC
>13|NA|TRBJ2-5|TRBV5-1|NA
CASSLGLGETQYF
TGCGCCAGCAGCTTGGGTCTCGGGGAGACCCAGTACTTC
>17|NA|TRBJ2-7|TRBV9|NA
CASSVDPGTFSRYEQYF
TGTGCCAGCAGCGTAGACCCTGGGACTTTTAGCCGCTACGAGCAGTACTTC
>12|once|TRBJ1-1|TRBV5-6|NA
CASSLGGPEAFF
TGTGCCAGCAGCTTGGGGGGGCCTGAAGCTTTCTTT
>14|NA|TRBJ2-2|TRBV11-2|TRBD1
CASSLGQAVGELFF
TGTGCCAGCAGCCTTGGACAGGCAGTCGGGGAGCTGTTTTTT
>15|NA|TRBJ1-4|TRBV5-1|NA
CASRSQASTNEKLFF
TGCGCCAGCAGATCACAGGCGTCAACTAATGAAAAACTGTTTTTT
>15|NA|TRBJ1-2|TRBV24-1|NA
CATSDGRAHRYGYTF
TGTGCCACCAGTGATGGCAGGGCCCATCGTTATGGCTACACCTTC
>15|NA|TRBJ2-1|TRBV19|TRBD2
CASRSGGPTYNEQFF
TGTGCCAGCCGAAGCGGGGGGCCTACCTACAATGAGCAGTTCTTC
>15|NA|TRBJ1-4|TRBV10-3|NA
CAISESRGGTEKLFF
TGTGCCATCAGTGAGTCGCGGGGAGGGACTGAAAAACTGTTTTTT
>14|NA|TRBJ2-4|TRBV10-1|NA
CASSESTPPGIQYF
TGCGCCAGCAGTGAGTCGACCCCCCCGGGCATTCAGTACTTC
>13|NA|TRBJ1-2|TRBV19|NA
CASTATANYGYTF
TGTGCCAGTACGGCGACAGCCAACTATGGCTACACCTTC
>15|NA|TRBJ1-4|TRBV7-8|NA
CASSSQGLANEKLFF
TGTGCCAGCAGCAGTCAGGGGTTAGCTAATGAAAAACTGTTTTTT
>12|few|TRBJ1-2|TRBV29-1|TRBD1
CSAVQGAYGYTF
TGCAGCGCTGTCCAGGGGGCCTATGGCTACACCTTC
>16|NA|TRBJ2-1|TRBV9|NA
CASSVGGQSSYNEQFF
TGTGCCAGCAGCGTAGGCGGCCAAAGCTCCTACAATGAGCAGTTCTTC
>14|NA|TRBJ2-7|TRBV27|NA
CASTNAPVPYEQYF
TGTGCCAGCACCAACGCACCGGTCCCATACGAGCAGTACTTC
>15|NA|TRBJ2-1|TRBV11-3|TRBD2
CASSLGREGHNEQFF
TGTGCCAGCAGCTTAGGACGGGAGGGTCACAATGAGCAGTTCTTC